This record looks at one TCR beta chain sequence and its context. Its target is not known. This CDR3 is built from 14 residues. With 3 bases removed from V and 0 bases from J, the gap between germline ends came to 9 bases. CDR1 and CDR2 from the germline V gene are GTSNPN and SVGIG (reference sequence). The sample belongs to a study of CD8+ T cells in alopecia areata. Extraction and reverse transcription of RNA yielded cDNA as the sequencing template. Here immunoSEQ multiplex PCR was the method, and the copy in TCRdb shows in-frame clones only, minus some. Here the sample spans 90,000 to 120,000 clones, approximately 60% being singletons. Study-wide results and limits: Alphabeta T cells residing in normal skin are also sequenced in scalp samples.

The rearrangement uses TRBV30 and TRBJ2-4; D gene ambiguous. This sequence was found in a human donor in good health. Specimen: CD8+ T cells sorted from blood. CDR3 DNA: TGTGCCTGGAGCGATTCCTTAGCCAAAAACATTCAGTACTTC. Translating it yields CAWSDSLAKNIQYF.